This T cell receptor beta chain is drawn from a study of tissue T cells after allogeneic stem cell transplantation. As for the study in general: Smaller viable blood or marrow samples skipped sorting for direct DNA extraction.

CDR3 length: 13 amino acids. Germline V gene lookup returns CDR1 LNHNV and CDR2 YYDKDF (reference sequence). The ends were cut back, 8 bases at V and 8 bases at J, with 15 bases in the middle. Libraries were prepared by immunoSEQ multiplex PCR; TCRdb keeps only in-frame clonotypes and omits some of them. In the table there are under 50,000 clones, more than 90% of which are singletons. The gene calls are TRBV15 and TRBJ1-4; TRBD1 might be the D (5 bases). The source of this sequence is a woman aged 35 to 70 who later had graft-versus-host disease after an allogeneic stem cell transplant. The material was blood, obtained before transplantation. The CDR3 DNA reads TGTGCCACCGGGGGATCGAGAGGGGAAAAACTGTTTTTT. This encodes CATGGSRGEKLFF.